This T cell receptor beta chain was observed in a study of cytomegalovirus exposure and HLA in healthy donors. Germline V gene sequence: CDR1 LNHDA, CDR2 SQIVND (reference sequence). This CDR3 has 13 residues. The ends were cut back, 3 bases at V and 5 bases at J, with 10 bases in the middle. Notes on the study in general: TCR beta V- and J-gene trimming, according to a later analysis, was linked to a missense DCLRE1C variant.

Comments on this clone: The antigen remains undetermined.

The PCR was carried out with 60 Vbeta primers and 13 Jbeta primers. Clones were read by immunoSEQ multiplex PCR, and TCRdb kept only the in-frame ones, dropping some. The sample consists of 100,000 to 130,000 clones, roughly 82% of them appearing once. This TCR was recovered from a man under 40 in good health and CMV-seropositive. J is TRBJ1-2 and V is TRBV19, with a possible D match to TRBD1 (6 bases). The sample comprised PBMCs. Here the CDR3 reads CASSIGQSYGYTF. CDR3 DNA sequence: TGTGCCAGTAGTATCGGACAGTCTTATGGCTACACCTTC.